A single sample gave rise to the 4 T cell receptor beta chains below, sequenced in a study of T cell responses to AZD1222 COVID-19 vaccine (dated by TCRdb to the early 2020s). The time point label corresponds to: baseline before first vaccination. Library preparation was by the immunoSEQ multiplex PCR assay. The table was pulled from immuneACCESS by TCRdb, which kept in-frame rearrangements only. Such tables lose some clones; where checked, under half of the loss comes from unresolved V genes, and the rest has no known cause. In all, the sample holds roughly 120,000 clones, and around 82% of those were seen once. Jointly, the top ten make up around 9.9% of the sample. Sequenced material: peripheral blood, taken on day 0 of AZD1222 vaccination. The receptors derive from an adult in good health.

The DNA for the CDR3 is TGTGCCAGCAGCTTATCGGGACTAGCATCCGAGCAGTACTTC. Amino acid sequence: CASSLSGLASEQYF. This sequence joins TRBV7-9 and TRBJ2-7; 9 bases agree with TRBD2. The germline CDR1 and CDR2 sequences are SEHNR and FQNEAQ (reference sequence). The CDR3 has 14 amino acids. The V segment lost 2 bases and the J segment 6 bases; nucleotides outside the gene matches: 5.

The rearrangement joins TRBV2 to TRBJ1-2; 7 bases map to TRBD1. The CDR3 has 16 amino acids. J gave up 4 bases and V 10 bases, and 18 bases lay outside the gene matches. The germline V gene has CDR1 SNHLY and CDR2 FYNNEI. As DNA, the CDR3 is TGTGCCACCCAAACCGAGACAGGGTGGTTATCCTATGGCTACACCTTC. Its protein product is CATQTETGWLSYGYTF.

J is TRBJ1-5 and V is TRBV19, with no clear D. There are 13 residues in the CDR3. Germline V gene sequence: CDR1 LNHDA, CDR2 SQIVND (reference sequence). Trimming took off 8 bases at V and 3 bases at J, with 11 bases between the two ends. The CDR3 DNA sequence: TGTGCCAGTCGGGCCGGCAACAATCAGCCCCAGCATTTT. Translation gives CASRAGNNQPQHF.

This clone has only one observation. The genes are TRBV29-1 and TRBJ2-7; TRBD2 matches 10 bases. Germline V gives CDR1 SQVTM, CDR2 ANQGSEA. This CDR3 has 13 residues. Trimming removed 5 bases from V and 4 bases from J; junction bases left unmatched: 5. The CDR3 coding sequence is TGCAGCGTTTTTGCTAGCGGGAGTTACGAGCAGTACTTC. Its translation: CSVFASGSYEQYF.